This note documents a single T cell receptor beta chain sequence. Profiled with immunoSEQ multiplex PCR; TCRdb holds only in-frame clones, not every one. The table shows over 200,000 clones, with more than 75% occurring only once. The data were taken from a study of cytomegalovirus exposure and HLA in healthy donors. This TCR came from a woman aged 18-29 years in good health and CMV-seropositive. The sample was PBMCs.

The CDR3 DNA is TGTGCCAGCAGGTCGGGGTATCAGCCCCAGCATTTT. Protein: CASRSGYQPQHF. This chain joins TRBV28 and TRBJ1-5; D gene unclear. Trimming removed 6 bases from V and 5 bases from J, with 8 bases in between. Germline lookup yields CDR1 MDHEN and CDR2 SYDVKM. The CDR3 is 12 residues long.